This paragraph reports one T cell receptor (beta chain). The CDR3 has 15 amino acids. Germline CDR1 is SGHTA and CDR2 is FQGTGA. Germline trimming cut 2 bases from V and 5 bases from J; bases unmatched to any gene: 6. The data were taken from a study of T-cell memory formation after mild COVID-19. Via MiXCR, TCRdb re-called the 5' RACE reads, giving one row per CDR3 protein. The repertoire consists of under 350,000 distinct CDR3 sequences, with around 15% occurring once and the leading ten covering approximately 23%. The chain employs TRBV7-3 and TRBJ2-5; 9 bases are a match to TRBD2. The sequence derives from a man between 18 and 35 years old who had mild COVID-19 (a few samples of this study predate the infection). Cell type and time point are not known. Sample: PBMCs or a T cell subset sorted from them (not recorded which). The CDR3 DNA reads TGTGCCAGCAGCTTATCCAATAGCGGGGGCGAGACCCAGTACTTC. Amino acids: CASSLSNSGGETQYF.